The rows below give T cell receptor beta chains drawn from one sample of a study of shared clonotypes between healthy human individuals. TCRdb keeps only in-frame clones here, not all; method: immunoSEQ multiplex PCR. The table shows about 510,000 clones, with about three quarters occurring only once. The sequencing input was PBMCs. Receptors were obtained from a woman between 35 and 50 years old in good health. Some clones in this sample may be carry-over from other donors' samples. Each CDR3 is given with its conserved first and last residue.

14 TRBJ2-5 TRBV7-2 CASSYKTGEETQYF
12 TRBJ2-5 TRBV29-1 CSGGQGVETQYF
15 TRBJ2-3 TRBV19 CASSTGLAGVDTQYF
14 TRBJ2-7 TRBV28 CASSSGPLGYEQYF
13 TRBJ2-1 TRBV18 CASSPHLDHEQFF
11 TRBJ2-1 TRBV20-1 CSAKRYNEQFF
14 TRBJ1-1 TRBV5-6 CASSSGQPNTEAFF
14 TRBJ1-4 TRBV30 CAWSQLQEEEKLFF
15 TRBJ1-1 TRBV29-1 CSVEKEVTSNTEAFF
18 TRBJ2-2 TRBV10-3 CAISDLRLAGRGTGELFF
15 TRBJ1-1 TRBV10-3 CAISEGRGGNTEAFF
16 TRBJ1-5 TRBV19 CASSGGTRSGNQPQHF
14 TRBJ1-2 TRBV7-9 CASSLAGDSYGYTF
16 TRBJ1-1 TRBV5-1 CASSLGQGALWTEAFF
17 TRBJ2-2 TRBV19 CASTRGLSGLNTGELFF
13 TRBJ2-2 TRBV9 CASRGQNTGELFF
14 TRBJ2-1 TRBV11-3 CASSPGRGGMEQFF
15 TRBJ1-1 TRBV9 CASSTGGEMNTEAFF
16 TRBJ2-7 TRBV5-4 CASSLPLGQGVVEQYF
13 TRBJ2-3 TRBV11-3 CASSASGRGTQYF
16 TRBJ2-2 TRBV6-4 CASSEDYGVDTGELFF
14 TRBJ1-2 TRBV7-2 CASSPGRAGYGYTF
16 TRBJ2-2 TRBV2 CASSEEVAGNTGELFF
19 TRBJ2-2 TRBV9 CASSVPPSGQGAGTGELFF
13 TRBJ2-7 TRBV29-1 CSVEGTDSYEQYF
14 TRBJ1-1 TRBV9 CASSATGASTEAFF
13 TRBJ2-5 TRBV10-3 CAISESTGETQYF
15 TRBJ1-1 TRBV7-3 CASSLSGGMNTEAFF
16 TRBJ2-7 TRBV28 CASSPGTGLGTYEQYF
16 TRBJ2-2 TRBV2 CASRLGTSRNTGELFF
16 TRBJ2-2 TRBV2 CASSRDTGENTGELFF
18 TRBJ2-3 TRBV18 CASSPLLGRVLSTDTQYF
14 TRBJ2-5 TRBV2 CAGSGGRSQETQYF
14 TRBJ2-7 TRBV19 CASSSWTSVGEQYF
15 TRBJ1-1 TRBV9 CASSQATNMNTEAFF
15 TRBJ1-4 TRBV6-5 CASRLKKQGNEKLFF
14 TRBJ2-5 TRBV2 CASSGWGAKETQYF
14 TRBJ1-4 TRBV30 CAWSVQGADEKLFF
15 TRBJ2-7 TRBV5-5 CASSVGRDRGYEQYF
13 TRBJ2-7 TRBV11-2 CASSFNRGDEQYF